A single sample is the source of the 27 T cell receptor beta chains below, sequenced in a study of tumor-infiltrating lymphocytes in primary liver carcinoma. cDNA specific to TCR beta was made from approximately 500 ng of total RNA, with a constant-region primer employed for priming. It was through three nested multiplex PCR rounds of slightly modified ARM-PCR that TCR beta libraries arose. Each of the first two PCR rounds ran approximately 11 cycles with TRBV1-TRBV30 forward and C-beta reverse primers. TCRdb ran MiXCR on the multiplex PCR reads and lists one entry per CDR3 protein. This sample has 80,000 or so distinct CDR3 sequences; about two thirds occur once, and the top ten carry roughly 15%. The tissue used was unsorted bulk material of about 19-33 mg. RNA and DNA were co-extracted from it with the AllPrep DNA/RNA mini kit. The material sequenced was liver tumor tissue from sampling region 4. As to subset: tumor region T4, right-lateral pole. The source is a woman in her fifties or sixties with primary liver carcinoma and hepatitis B virus infection.

A word on this clonotype: A much larger clone lies one base from this, so it may be a read error. This is likely a read error, given that the CDR3 carries no conserved phenylalanine or tryptophan at its end. The chain couples TRBV30 to TRBJ1-2; D unclear. CDR1 is GTSNPN, CDR2 SVGIG, per germline (reference sequence). The CDR3 sequence is 13 residues long. V lost 2 bases and J 5 bases, leaving 12 bases between the germline ends. The CDR3 loop is CAWSMAGLYGYTL. The CDR3, as DNA: TGTGCCTGGAGTATGGCGGGCCTATATGGCTACACCCTC.

This clonotype has a single count. One junction end does not reproduce the germline sequence, and a read error may be involved. V is TRBV5-6 and J is TRBJ1-5, with 7 bases fitting TRBD1. The CDR3 loop spans 15 amino acids. Germline values: CDR1 SGHDT, CDR2 YYEEEE. The CDR3 sequence is CASSAGTATGQHQHF. The CDR3 nucleotides read TGTGCTAGCAGCGCCGGGACAGCCACAGGTCAGCACCAGCATTTT.

A remark on this clonotype: A clone one base away is much larger, so this may be a read error. This chain uses TRBV28 with TRBJ2-7; the match to TRBD1 covers 9 bases. In germline, CDR1 is MDHEN, CDR2 SYDVKM. The CDR3 has 12 residues. CDR3 residues: CTSSSTGGKQYF. DNA of the CDR3: TGTACCAGCAGTTCAACAGGGGGCAAGCAGTACTTC.

A word on this clonotype: A much larger clone differs from this one at a single base, so this may be a read error. The chain joins TRBV24-1 to TRBJ1-5; no reliable D call. There are 13 residues in the CDR3. The germline CDR1 and CDR2 sequences are KGHDR and SFDVKD. The CDR3 nucleotides are TGTGCCACCGGTGATTTGATCGATCAGCCCCAGCATTTT. Protein sequence: CATGDLIDQPQHF.

The V and J genes are TRBV9 and TRBJ1-2, with a possible D match to TRBD1 (6 bases). V dropped 0 bases and J dropped 6 bases, with 24 bases sitting between them. Germline V gene data show CDR1 as SGDLS and CDR2 as YYNGEE. The CDR3 runs 18 residues. The CDR3 spells CASSVGHPGQMGRDGYTF. CDR3 DNA: TGTGCCAGCAGCGTAGGGCATCCTGGACAGATGGGTCGGGATGGCTACACCTTC. Drawing the rest from reference TRBV9 and TRBJ1-2, the complete variable domain is DSGVTQTPKHLITATGQRVTLRCSPRSGDLSVYWYQQSLDQGLQFLIQYYNGEERAKGNILERFSAQQFPDLHSELNLSSLELGDSALYFCASSVGHPGQMGRDGYTFGSGTRLTVV.

In regard to this clonotype: The junction departs from the called germline gene at one end, perhaps through a read error. This CDR3 is CSAEGGRTNTQYF. CDR3 DNA: TGCAGCGCCGAAGGGGGTCGCACAAATACACAGTATTTC. The chain links TRBV29-1 to TRBJ2-3; a possible D gene is TRBD1 (6 bases). The CDR3 contains 13 residues. The germline V gene has CDR1 SQVTM and CDR2 ANQGSEA.

Of note for this clonotype: One junction end does not reproduce the germline sequence, and a read error may be involved. This sequence joins TRBV6-1 and TRBJ2-1; weak D call: TRBD1 (6 bases). The CDR3 is 14 residues long. Germline lookup yields CDR1 MNHNS and CDR2 SASEGT. The DNA for the CDR3 is TGTGCCAGCGGGGGACAAGGGGAGTACAATGAGCACTTCTTC. Protein sequence: CASGGQGEYNEHFF.

This clonotype was observed a handful of times. The genes are TRBV7-3 and TRBJ2-6, with D perhaps TRBD1 or TRBD2 (6 bases each). CDR3 length: 16 residues. Trimming took 0 bases from V and 2 from J, leaving 8 bases between them. Germline CDR1 SGHTA, CDR2 FQGTGA. CDR3 amino acids: CASSLTGGPGANVLTF. The CDR3 DNA reads TGTGCCAGCAGCTTAACTGGGGGGCCTGGGGCCAACGTCCTGACTTTC.

For this clonotype: Compared with germline, one end of the junction differs, possibly owing to a read error. This chain connects TRBV5-1 to TRBJ2-1, with 7 bases aligning to TRBD1. Germline CDR1 and CDR2: SGHRS and YFSETQ. CDR3 length: 13 residues. CDR3: CASSWDSYNEQLF. CDR3 coding DNA: TGCGCCAGCAGCTGGGACAGTTACAATGAGCAGCTCTTC.

For this clonotype: The junction differs from germline at one of its ends, possibly a read error. V and J are TRBV11-2 and TRBJ2-1; 8 bases align to TRBD1. Germline V lookup: CDR1 SGHAT, CDR2 FQNNGV. The CDR3 length is 16 residues. CDR3 DNA: TGTGTCAGTAGCGACCCGACAGGGGTTTTTGACAATGAGCTGTTCTTC. It specifies CVSSDPTGVFDNELFF.

With regard to this clonotype: A much larger clone lies one base from this, so it may be a read error. The rearrangement uses TRBV13 and TRBJ2-3; weak D call: TRBD1 (5 bases). Trimming removed 4 bases from V and 1 base from J, with 15 bases in between. From germline, CDR1 is PRHDT and CDR2 FYEKMQ (reference sequence). This CDR3 is 16 amino acids long. The CDR3 DNA is TGTGCCAGCAGCTCACCCCGACAGAATGGCACAGATACGCAGTATTTT. Its protein is CASSSPRQNGTDTQYF.

This clonotype was seen repeatedly, ten times or more. The V gene is TRBV6-5, the J gene TRBJ1-4; D may be TRBD1 (6 bases). The CDR3 totals 14 residues. V was cut by 4 bases and J by 0 bases, with 6 bases left in between. From germline, CDR1 is MNHEY and CDR2 SVGAGI. The CDR3 nucleotides are TGTGCCAGCAGTTGGACAGCAACTAATGAAAAACTGTTTTTT. This gives the protein CASSWTATNEKLFF.

This chain connects TRBV28 to TRBJ2-7, with 10 nucleotides matching TRBD2. The CDR3 loop spans 15 amino acids. CDR1 is MDHEN, CDR2 SYDVKM, per germline. The J segment lost 0 bases and the V segment lost 8 bases, leaving 7 bases of the junction unmatched. CDR3 nucleotide sequence: TGTGCCAGCTCTAGCGGGAGTCTCAGCTCCTACGAGCAGTACTTC. Translation: CASSSGSLSSYEQYF. The entire variable domain, with the rest obtained from reference TRBV28 and TRBJ2-7, is as follows: DVKVTQSSRYLVKRTGEKVFLECVQDMDHENMFWYRQDPGLGLRLIYFSYDVKMKEKGDIPEGYSVSREKKERFSLILESASTNQTSMYLCASSSGSLSSYEQYFGPGTRLTVT.

The chain joins TRBV6-1 to TRBJ1-6; D possibly corresponds to TRBD1 (6 bases). CDR1 MNHNS and CDR2 SASEGT come from the germline V gene. This CDR3 is 14 amino acids long. The V end lost 10 bases, the J end lost 7 bases, and 17 bases lay between the germline ends. The CDR3 reads CANGRGLVNSPLHF. The CDR3, as DNA: TGTGCCAATGGCCGGGGGCTCGTAAATTCACCCCTCCACTTT.

This clonotype occurred many times. The rearrangement uses TRBV7-9 and TRBJ2-1; perhaps TRBD1 as D (6 bases). Germline lookup yields CDR1 SEHNR and CDR2 FQNEAQ (reference sequence). The CDR3 is 12 amino acids. V was shortened by 2 bases and J by 15 bases, with 14 bases between the two germline ends. The chain's CDR3 is CASSLQGIFGFF. The CDR3 DNA reads as TGTGCCAGCAGCTTACAGGGGATCTTTGGGTTCTTC.

This clonotype has only one observation. The chain uses TRBV4-1 and TRBJ2-2; a possible D gene is TRBD1 (7 bases). Germline loops: CDR1 MGHRA, CDR2 YSYEKL. This CDR3 region has 16 residues. The CDR3 region is CVSSQDRSRGAGELFF. CDR3 bases: TGCGTAAGCAGCCAAGATCGGAGCAGGGGGGCAGGGGAGCTGTTTTTT.

This chain joins TRBV6-1 and TRBJ2-7; D may be TRBD1 or TRBD2 (5 bases each). The germline gives CDR1 MNHNS, CDR2 SASEGT. The CDR3 runs 14 residues. Trimming cost V 7 bases and J 1 base, with 14 bases left between them. This CDR3 is CASTPLGVSYEQYF. The CDR3, as DNA: TGTGCCAGCACTCCCCTGGGGGTATCCTACGAGCAGTACTTC.

The chain employs TRBV6-1 and TRBJ1-2, with a weak D call TRBD1 (5 bases). Trimming removed 9 bases at V and 1 base at J, with 18 bases between. Germline V lookup: CDR1 MNHNS, CDR2 SASEGT. The CDR3 has 15 amino acids. The CDR3, as DNA: TGTGCCAGTGGGACGTCCATTTACCTTAACTATGGCTACACCTTC. Residues: CASGTSIYLNYGYTF.

The V call is TRBV4-1, the J call TRBJ1-4, with D tentatively TRBD1 (5 bases). V dropped 4 bases and J dropped 7 bases, with 16 bases sitting between them. This CDR3 is built from 15 residues. CDR1 is MGHRA, CDR2 YSYEKL, per germline. In DNA form, the CDR3 reads TGCGCCAGCAGCCGAGGATCGACGGGGGTTGAAAAACTGTTTTTT. Protein product: CASSRGSTGVEKLFF.

As regards this clonotype: A read error may account for a junction end that differs from germline. The rearrangement joins TRBV29-1 to TRBJ1-1; D is unresolved. Germline CDR1 SQVTM, CDR2 ANQGSEA. CDR3 length: 11 residues. The CDR3 DNA reads as TGCAGCGTAGCCACCGATGCTATAGCTTGCTTT. It is translated as CSVATDAIACF.

The genes are TRBV7-3 and TRBJ2-2; possibly TRBD1 or TRBD2 for D (5 bases each). Trimming took 3 bases from V and 3 from J, leaving 11 bases between them. Per the germline V gene, CDR1 is SGHTA and CDR2 is FQGTGA. The CDR3 spans 15 residues. CDR3 DNA sequence: TGTGCCAGCAGCTTCCGGGACGGATACACCGGGGAGCTGTTTTTT. Residues: CASSFRDGYTGELFF.

The chain joins TRBV12-3 or TRBV12-4 to TRBJ2-2; tentatively, D is TRBD2 (6 bases). The CDR3 is 13 amino acids. Trimming took off 3 bases at V and 9 bases at J, with 11 bases between the two ends. CDR3 loop: CASSLEAGWELFF. The DNA of the CDR3 is TGTGCCAGCAGTTTGGAGGCGGGATGGGAGCTGTTTTTT.

Many counts were recorded for this clonotype. The V gene is TRBV12-3 or TRBV12-4, the J gene TRBJ2-5; 12 bases are shared with TRBD2. The J segment lost 5 bases and the V segment lost 3 bases, leaving 7 bases of the junction unmatched. The CDR3 is 16 residues long. The CDR3 loop reads CASSFRLAGEGETQYF. The CDR3, as DNA: TGTGCCAGCAGTTTCCGACTAGCGGGAGAAGGGGAGACCCAGTACTTC.

V usage is TRBV28 and J usage is TRBJ1-2; TRBD1 agrees at 8 bases. The CDR3 is 15 amino acids. CDR1 and CDR2 from the germline V gene are MDHEN and SYDVKM. With 6 bases clipped from V and 5 bases from J, the junction kept 11 bases outside the gene matches. The CDR3 DNA reads TGTGCCAGCAGAATATCAGGGGGCGCGTGGTATGGCTACACCTTC. Amino acids: CASRISGGAWYGYTF.

Relative to its sample, this clonotype is large. J is TRBJ2-4 and V is TRBV11-2, with D possibly being TRBD1 (6 bases). V dropped 0 bases and J dropped 8 bases, with 14 bases sitting between them. The V gene's germline CDR1 is SGHAT and CDR2 FQNNGV. The CDR3 has 15 residues. CDR3 nucleotides: TGTGCCAGCAGCTTAGATGGTTGGGGGCGCGACATTCAGTACTTC. Its translation: CASSLDGWGRDIQYF.

This clonotype has just a few counts. This may be a read error, as it is one base from a much larger clone. The rearrangement uses TRBV12-3 or TRBV12-4 and TRBJ1-5; D uncertain. This CDR3 has 13 residues. Trimming took 5 bases from V and 7 from J, leaving 12 bases between them. The CDR3 DNA follows: TGTGCCAGCAGTCCAACCCCGAGGCAGCCCCAGCATTTT. The encoded protein is CASSPTPRQPQHF.

There are many counts of this clonotype. J is TRBJ1-1 and V is TRBV5-6, with no clear D. Trimming left V 0 bases short and J 11 bases short, with 8 bases between. The CDR3 loop spans 11 amino acids. Germline lookup yields CDR1 SGHDT and CDR2 YYEEEE. The CDR3 DNA is TGTGCCAGCAGCTTGGGGCCCAGTGCTTTCTTT. Encoded protein: CASSLGPSAFF.